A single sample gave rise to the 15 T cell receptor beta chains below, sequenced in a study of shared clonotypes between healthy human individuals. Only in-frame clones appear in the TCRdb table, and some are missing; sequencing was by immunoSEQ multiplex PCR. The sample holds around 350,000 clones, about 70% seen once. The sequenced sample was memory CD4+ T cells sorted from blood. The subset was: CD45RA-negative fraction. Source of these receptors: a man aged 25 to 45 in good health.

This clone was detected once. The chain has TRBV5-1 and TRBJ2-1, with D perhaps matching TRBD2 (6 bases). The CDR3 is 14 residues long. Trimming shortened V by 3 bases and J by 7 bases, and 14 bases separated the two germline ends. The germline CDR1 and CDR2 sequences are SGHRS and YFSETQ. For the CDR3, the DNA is TGCGCCAGCAGCTCAATAGCGGCGGGAAATGAGCAGTTCTTC. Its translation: CASSSIAAGNEQFF.

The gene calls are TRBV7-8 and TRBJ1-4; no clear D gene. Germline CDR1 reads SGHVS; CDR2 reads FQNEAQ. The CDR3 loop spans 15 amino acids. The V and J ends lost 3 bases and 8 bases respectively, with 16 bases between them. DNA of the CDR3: TGTGCCAGCAGCTTCCCAGGCAGACTGGGGGAAAAACTGTTTTTT. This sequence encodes CASSFPGRLGEKLFF.

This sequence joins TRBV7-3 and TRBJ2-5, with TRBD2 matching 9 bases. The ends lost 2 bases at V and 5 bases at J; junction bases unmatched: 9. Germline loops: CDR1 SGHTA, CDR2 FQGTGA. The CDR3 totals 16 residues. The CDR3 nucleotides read TGTGCCAGCAGCTTAGAACCTCGCGGGAGGGGGGAGACCCAGTACTTC. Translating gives CASSLEPRGRGETQYF.

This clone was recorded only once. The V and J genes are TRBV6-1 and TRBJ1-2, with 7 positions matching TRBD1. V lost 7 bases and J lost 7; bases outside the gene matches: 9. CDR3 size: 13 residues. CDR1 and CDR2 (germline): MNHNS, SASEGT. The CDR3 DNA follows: TGTGCCAGCATTACAAATCCAGGGGGTGGCTACACCTTC. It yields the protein CASITNPGGGYTF.

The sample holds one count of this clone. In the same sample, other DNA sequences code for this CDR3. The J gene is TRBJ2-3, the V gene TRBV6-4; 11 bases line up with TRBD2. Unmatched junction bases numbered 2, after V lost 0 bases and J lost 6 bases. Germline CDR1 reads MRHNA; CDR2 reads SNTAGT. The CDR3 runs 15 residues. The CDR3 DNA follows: TGTGCCAGCAGTGACTCTAGCGGGAGGGCCGATACGCAGTATTTT. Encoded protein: CASSDSSGRADTQYF.

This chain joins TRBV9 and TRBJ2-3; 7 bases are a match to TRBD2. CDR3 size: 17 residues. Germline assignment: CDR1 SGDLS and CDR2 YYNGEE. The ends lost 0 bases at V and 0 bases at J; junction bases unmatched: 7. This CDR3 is CASSVATAGASTDTQYF. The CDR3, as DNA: TGTGCCAGCAGCGTAGCTACGGCGGGAGCTAGCACAGATACGCAGTATTTT.

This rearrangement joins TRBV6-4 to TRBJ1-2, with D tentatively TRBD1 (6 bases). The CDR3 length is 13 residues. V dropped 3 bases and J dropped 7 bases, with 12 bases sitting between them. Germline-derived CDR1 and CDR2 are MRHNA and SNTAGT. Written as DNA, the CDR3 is TGTGCCAGCAGTGAACAGGGAAGTGGTGGCTACACCTTC. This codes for CASSEQGSGGYTF.

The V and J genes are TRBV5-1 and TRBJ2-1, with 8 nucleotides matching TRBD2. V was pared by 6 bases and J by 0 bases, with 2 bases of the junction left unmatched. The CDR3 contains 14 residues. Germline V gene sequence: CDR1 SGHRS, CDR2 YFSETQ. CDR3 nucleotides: TGCGCCAGCATAAGCGGGAGCTCCTACAATGAGCAGTTCTTC. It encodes CASISGSSYNEQFF.

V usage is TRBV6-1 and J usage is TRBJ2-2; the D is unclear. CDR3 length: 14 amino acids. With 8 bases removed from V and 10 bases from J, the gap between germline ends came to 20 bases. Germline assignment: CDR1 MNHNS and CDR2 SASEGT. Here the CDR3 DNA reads TGTGCCAGCTACCGCGGAACCGAGAATAAGGAGCTGTTTTTT. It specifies CASYRGTENKELFF.

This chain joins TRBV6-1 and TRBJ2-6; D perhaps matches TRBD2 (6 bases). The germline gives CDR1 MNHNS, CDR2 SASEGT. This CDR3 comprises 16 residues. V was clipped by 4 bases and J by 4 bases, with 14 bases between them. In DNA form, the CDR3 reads TGTGCCAGCAGTGGCCCCCAGGCGGGGGGGGCCAACGTCCTGACTTTC. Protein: CASSGPQAGGANVLTF.

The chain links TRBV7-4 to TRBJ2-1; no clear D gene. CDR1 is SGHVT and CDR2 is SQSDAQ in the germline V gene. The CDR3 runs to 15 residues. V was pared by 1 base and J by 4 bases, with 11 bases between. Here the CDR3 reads CASSLGLGPYNEQFF. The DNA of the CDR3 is TGTGCCAGCAGCTTAGGACTTGGCCCATACAATGAGCAGTTCTTC.

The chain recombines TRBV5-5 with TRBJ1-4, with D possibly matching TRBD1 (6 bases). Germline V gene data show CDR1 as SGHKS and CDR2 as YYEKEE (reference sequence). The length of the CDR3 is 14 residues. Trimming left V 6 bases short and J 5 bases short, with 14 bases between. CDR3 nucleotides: TGTGCCAGCAAACCTGGACAGAGCAATGAAAAACTGTTTTTT. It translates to CASKPGQSNEKLFF.

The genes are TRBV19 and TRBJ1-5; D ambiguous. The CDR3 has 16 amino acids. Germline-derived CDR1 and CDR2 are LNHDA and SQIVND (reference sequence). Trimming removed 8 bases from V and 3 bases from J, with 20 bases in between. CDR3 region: CASDGRNTAHNQPQHF. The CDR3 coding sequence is TGTGCCAGTGACGGACGTAATACAGCCCACAATCAGCCCCAGCATTTT.

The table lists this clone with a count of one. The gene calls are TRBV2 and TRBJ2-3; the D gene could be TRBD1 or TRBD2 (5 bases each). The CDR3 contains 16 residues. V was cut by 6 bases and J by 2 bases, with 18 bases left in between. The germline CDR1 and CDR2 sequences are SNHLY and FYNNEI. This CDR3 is CASRPDRGGFTDTQYF. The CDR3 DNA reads TGTGCCAGCAGGCCCGATCGGGGCGGGTTCACAGATACGCAGTATTTT.

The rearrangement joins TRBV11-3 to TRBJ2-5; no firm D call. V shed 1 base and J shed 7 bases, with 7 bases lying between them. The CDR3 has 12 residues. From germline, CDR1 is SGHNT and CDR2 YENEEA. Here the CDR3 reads CASSLGSGTQYF. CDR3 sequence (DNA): TGTGCCAGCAGCTTAGGGTCGGGGACCCAGTACTTC. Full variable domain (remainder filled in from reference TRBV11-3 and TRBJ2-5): EAGVVQSPRYKIIEKKQPVAFWCNPISGHNTLYWYLQNLGQGPELLIRYENEEAVDDSQLPKDRFSAERLKGVDSTLKIQPAELGDSAVYLCASSLGSGTQYFGPGTRLLVL.